The 5 T cell receptor beta chains listed next were all sequenced from one sample in a study of CD8 T cells in Susac syndrome. With random hexamers, roughly 0.5 to 1 ug RNA was reverse transcribed. TCRdb recomputed calls from the immunoSEQ multiplex PCR reads with MiXCR, one row per CDR3 protein. The sample lists 150,000 to 200,000 distinct CDR3 sequences; around 93% were seen once. What was sequenced was CD4+ T cells from PBMCs. The receptor set was obtained from a human donor in good health.

V gene TRBV6-5 combines with J gene TRBJ2-7, with 10 nucleotides matching TRBD1. The CDR3 is 16 residues long. Germline values: CDR1 MNHEY, CDR2 SVGAGI. The trim removed 2 bases at V and 4 bases at J, leaving 8 bases unmatched. CDR3 sequence (DNA): TGTGCCAGCAGTTACGCCCTGACAGGGGGCGGATACGAGCAGTACTTC. This encodes CASSYALTGGGYEQYF.

This chain joins TRBV11-2 and TRBJ2-7, with TRBD2 identical over 12 bases. Germline CDR1 reads SGHAT; CDR2 reads FQNNGV. V shed 0 bases, J shed 6 bases, and the junction held 9 bases outside the gene matches. This CDR3 has 17 amino acids. In DNA form, the CDR3 reads TGTGCCAGCAGCTTAGAGCTTCTAGCGGGGGGGCAGAGCGAGCAGTACTTC. This translates into CASSLELLAGGQSEQYF.

The genes are TRBV19 and TRBJ1-1, with D possibly matching TRBD1 (5 bases). The V end was cut by 4 bases, the J end by 4 bases, with 22 bases between. The CDR3 totals 17 residues. CDR1 and CDR2 (germline): LNHDA, SQIVND (reference sequence). The CDR3 region has the DNA TGTGCCAGTAGTACTCATTCCGGAGGGGTTCTAAGCACTGAAGCTTTCTTT. It encodes CASSTHSGGVLSTEAFF.

V is TRBV3-1 and J is TRBJ1-2; D unresolved. The CDR3 runs 15 residues. The V gene lost 7 bases and the J gene lost 3 bases, with 18 bases spanning the gap. CDR1 and CDR2 from the germline V gene are LGHDT and YNNKEL (reference sequence). The CDR3 spells CASTTTSGGDYGYTF. The CDR3 DNA sequence: TGTGCCAGCACCACGACTTCTGGCGGTGACTATGGCTACACCTTC.

The chain uses TRBV7-9 and TRBJ1-2; TRBD1 matches at 9 bases. Germline V gene sequence: CDR1 SEHNR, CDR2 FQNEAQ (reference sequence). The trim removed 5 bases at V and 8 bases at J, leaving 9 bases unmatched. The CDR3 consists of 14 residues. CDR3 in DNA: TGTGCCAGCAGCCGGACAACAGGGGGCGAAGGCTACACCTTC. Amino acids: CASSRTTGGEGYTF.